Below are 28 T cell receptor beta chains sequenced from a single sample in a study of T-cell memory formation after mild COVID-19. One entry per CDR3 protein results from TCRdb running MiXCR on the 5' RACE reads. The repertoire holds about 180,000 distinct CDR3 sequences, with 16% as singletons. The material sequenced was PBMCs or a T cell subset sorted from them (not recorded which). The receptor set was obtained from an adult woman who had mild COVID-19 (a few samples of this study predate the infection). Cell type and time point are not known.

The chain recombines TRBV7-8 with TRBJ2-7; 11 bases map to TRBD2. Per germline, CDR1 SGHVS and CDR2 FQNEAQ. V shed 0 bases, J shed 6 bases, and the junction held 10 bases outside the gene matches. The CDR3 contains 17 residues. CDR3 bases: TGTGCCAGCAGCTTAGCCGGATGGAGACTAGCGGGAAGCGAGCAGTACTTC. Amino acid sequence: CASSLAGWRLAGSEQYF.

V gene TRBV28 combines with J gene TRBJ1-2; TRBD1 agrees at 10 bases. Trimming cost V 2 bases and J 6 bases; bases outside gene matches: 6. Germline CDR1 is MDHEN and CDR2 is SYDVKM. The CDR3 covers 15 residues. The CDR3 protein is CASSLMDRGGNGYTF. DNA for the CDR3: TGTGCCAGCAGTTTAATGGACAGGGGGGGGAATGGCTACACCTTC.

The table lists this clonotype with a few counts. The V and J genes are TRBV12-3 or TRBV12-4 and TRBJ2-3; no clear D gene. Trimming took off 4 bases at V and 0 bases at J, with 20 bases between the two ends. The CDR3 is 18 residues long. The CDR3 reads CASSSRVRRASSTDTQYF. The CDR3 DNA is TGTGCCAGCAGTTCTAGAGTCAGGAGAGCATCTAGCACAGATACGCAGTATTTT.

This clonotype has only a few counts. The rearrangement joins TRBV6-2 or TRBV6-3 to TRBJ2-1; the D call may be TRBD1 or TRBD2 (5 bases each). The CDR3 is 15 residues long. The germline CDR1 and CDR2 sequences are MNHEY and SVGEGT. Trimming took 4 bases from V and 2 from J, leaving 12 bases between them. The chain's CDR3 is CASSFWDPPYNEQFF. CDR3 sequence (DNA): TGTGCCAGCAGTTTCTGGGACCCCCCCTACAATGAGCAGTTCTTC.

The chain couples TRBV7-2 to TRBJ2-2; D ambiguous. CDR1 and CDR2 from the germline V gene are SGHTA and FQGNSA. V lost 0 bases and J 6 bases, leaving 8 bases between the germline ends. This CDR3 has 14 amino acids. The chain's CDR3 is CASSLAGWAGELFF. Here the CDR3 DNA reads TGTGCCAGCAGCTTAGCGGGTTGGGCCGGGGAGCTGTTTTTT.

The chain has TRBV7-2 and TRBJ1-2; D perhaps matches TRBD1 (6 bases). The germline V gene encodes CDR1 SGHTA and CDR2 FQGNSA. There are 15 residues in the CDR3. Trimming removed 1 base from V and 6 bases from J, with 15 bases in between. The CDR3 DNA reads TGTGCCAGCAGCTTAGGGTACAGGGTCCACGATGGCTACACCTTC. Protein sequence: CASSLGYRVHDGYTF.

CDR3 bases: TGCAGTGCTAGGGGTAGCGGGAGGAGCTCCTACAATGAGCAGTTCTTC. It translates to CSARGSGRSSYNEQFF. This rearrangement joins TRBV20-1 to TRBJ2-1, with TRBD2 matching over 10 bases. After removal of 3 bases from V and 0 bases from J, the junction contained 5 bases not matched to a gene. The CDR3 runs 16 residues. The germline CDR1 and CDR2 sequences are DFQATT and SNEGSKA (reference sequence).

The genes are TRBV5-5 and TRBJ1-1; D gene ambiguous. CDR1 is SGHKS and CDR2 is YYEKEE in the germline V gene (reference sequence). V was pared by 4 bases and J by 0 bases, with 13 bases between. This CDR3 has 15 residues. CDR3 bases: TGTGCCAGCAGCCCCTGGACCGACGTGAACACTGAAGCTTTCTTT. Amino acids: CASSPWTDVNTEAFF.

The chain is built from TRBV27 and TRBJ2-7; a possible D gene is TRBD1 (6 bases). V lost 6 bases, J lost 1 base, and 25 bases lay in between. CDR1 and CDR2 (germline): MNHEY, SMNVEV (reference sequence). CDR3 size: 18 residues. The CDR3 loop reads CASSTRRAGEGMSYEQYF. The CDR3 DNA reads TGTGCCAGCAGCACTCGCCGGGCAGGGGAAGGGATGTCCTACGAGCAGTACTTC.

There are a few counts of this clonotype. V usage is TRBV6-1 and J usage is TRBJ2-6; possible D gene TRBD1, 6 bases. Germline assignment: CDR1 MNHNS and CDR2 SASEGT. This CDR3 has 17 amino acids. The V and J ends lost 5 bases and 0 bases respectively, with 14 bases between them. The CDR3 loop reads CASSIATGDSGANVLTF. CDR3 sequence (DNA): TGTGCCAGCAGTATTGCGACAGGAGACTCTGGGGCCAACGTCCTGACTTTC.

The CDR3 bases are TGCAGTGCTCCCCCAGGGGGCAGGGGGCACTATGGCTACACCTTC. It codes for CSAPPGGRGHYGYTF. This chain joins TRBV20-1 and TRBJ1-2, with TRBD1 matching over 8 bases. The CDR3 is 15 residues long. The V and J ends lost 5 bases and 3 bases, in that order; junction bases with no gene match: 11. The germline V gene has CDR1 DFQATT and CDR2 SNEGSKA (reference sequence).

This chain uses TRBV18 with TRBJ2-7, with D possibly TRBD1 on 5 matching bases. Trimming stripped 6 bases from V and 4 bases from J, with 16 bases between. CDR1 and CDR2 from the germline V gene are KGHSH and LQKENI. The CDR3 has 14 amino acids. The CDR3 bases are TGTGCCAGCTCTCCCAGATTAGGGGAATACGAGCAGTACTTC. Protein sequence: CASSPRLGEYEQYF.

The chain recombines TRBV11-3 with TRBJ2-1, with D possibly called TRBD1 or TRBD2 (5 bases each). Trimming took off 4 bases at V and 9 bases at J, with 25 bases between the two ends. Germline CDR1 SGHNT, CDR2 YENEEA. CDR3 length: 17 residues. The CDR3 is CASSSPDSGTRSGEQFF. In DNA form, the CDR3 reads TGTGCCAGCAGCTCGCCAGACTCCGGGACCCGGTCTGGTGAGCAGTTCTTC.

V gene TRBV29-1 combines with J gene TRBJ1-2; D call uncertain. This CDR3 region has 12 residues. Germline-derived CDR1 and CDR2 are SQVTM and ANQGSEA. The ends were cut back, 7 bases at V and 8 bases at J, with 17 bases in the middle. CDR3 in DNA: TGCAGCGCCAACACTAAGGGAAGAGGCTACACCTTC. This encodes CSANTKGRGYTF.

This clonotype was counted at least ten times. The CDR3 DNA follows: TGTGCCGGTCGGACGGGTCAGGGTGAGCAGTTCTTC. It specifies CAGRTGQGEQFF. This chain joins TRBV6-5 and TRBJ2-1; weak D call: TRBD1 (5 bases). This CDR3 has 12 amino acids. Trimming cost V 11 bases and J 9 bases, with 17 bases left between them. Germline CDR1 MNHEY, CDR2 SVGAGI.

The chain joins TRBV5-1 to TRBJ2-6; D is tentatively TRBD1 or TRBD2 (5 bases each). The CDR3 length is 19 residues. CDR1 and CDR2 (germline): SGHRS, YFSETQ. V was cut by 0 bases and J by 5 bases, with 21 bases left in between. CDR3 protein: CASSLDVRGGPGRANVLTF. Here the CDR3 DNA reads TGCGCCAGCAGCTTGGATGTTCGGGGCGGCCCCGGTCGGGCCAACGTCCTGACTTTC.

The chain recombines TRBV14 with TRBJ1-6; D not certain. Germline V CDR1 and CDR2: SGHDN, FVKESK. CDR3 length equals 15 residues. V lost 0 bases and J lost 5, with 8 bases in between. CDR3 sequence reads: CASSQDSRNNSPLHF. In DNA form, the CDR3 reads TGTGCCAGCAGCCAAGATTCACGGAATAATTCACCCCTCCACTTT.

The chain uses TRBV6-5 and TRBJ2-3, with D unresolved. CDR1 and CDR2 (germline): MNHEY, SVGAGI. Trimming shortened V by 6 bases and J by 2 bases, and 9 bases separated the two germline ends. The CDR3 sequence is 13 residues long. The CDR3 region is CASRVGATDTQYF. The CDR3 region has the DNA TGTGCCAGCAGGGTCGGAGCCACAGATACGCAGTATTTT.

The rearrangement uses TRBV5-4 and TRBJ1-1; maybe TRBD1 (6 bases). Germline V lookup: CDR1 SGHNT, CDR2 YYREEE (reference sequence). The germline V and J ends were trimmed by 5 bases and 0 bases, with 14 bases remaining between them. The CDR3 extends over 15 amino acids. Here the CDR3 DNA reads TGTGCCAGCAGTGGGGGCGCGAAGATGAACACTGAAGCTTTCTTT. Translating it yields CASSGGAKMNTEAFF.

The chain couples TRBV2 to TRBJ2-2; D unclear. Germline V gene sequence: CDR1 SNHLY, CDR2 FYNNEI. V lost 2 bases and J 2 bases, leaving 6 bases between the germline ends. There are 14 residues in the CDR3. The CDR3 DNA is TGTGCCAGCAGTGAACGGCGTAACACCGGGGAGCTGTTTTTT. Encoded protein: CASSERRNTGELFF.

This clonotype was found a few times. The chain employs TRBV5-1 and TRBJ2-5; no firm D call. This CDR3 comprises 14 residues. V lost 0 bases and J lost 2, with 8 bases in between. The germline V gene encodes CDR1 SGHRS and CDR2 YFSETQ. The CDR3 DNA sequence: TGCGCCAGCAGCTTGGACGGCAATCAAGAGACCCAGTACTTC. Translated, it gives CASSLDGNQETQYF.

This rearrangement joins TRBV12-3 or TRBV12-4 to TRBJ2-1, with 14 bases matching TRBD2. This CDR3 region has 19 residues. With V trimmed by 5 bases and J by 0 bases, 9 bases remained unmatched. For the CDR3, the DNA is TGTGCCAGCAGTCCGGGACTAGCGGGAGTCCTGAGCTCCTACAATGAGCAGTTCTTC. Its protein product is CASSPGLAGVLSSYNEQFF.

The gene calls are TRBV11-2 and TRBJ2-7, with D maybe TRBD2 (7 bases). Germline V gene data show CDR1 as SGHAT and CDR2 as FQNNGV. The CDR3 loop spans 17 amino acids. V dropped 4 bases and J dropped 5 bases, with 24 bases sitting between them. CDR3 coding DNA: TGTGCCAGCAGCTCCCGGGTCGGGGGGCGCCCCTTGGACGAGCAGTACTTC. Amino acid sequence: CASSSRVGGRPLDEQYF.

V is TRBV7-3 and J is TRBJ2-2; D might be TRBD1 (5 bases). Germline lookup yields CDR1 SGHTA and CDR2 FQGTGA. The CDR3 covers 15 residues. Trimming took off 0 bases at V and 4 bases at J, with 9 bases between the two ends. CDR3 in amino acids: CASSLTTVGTGELFF. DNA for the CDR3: TGTGCCAGCAGCTTAACGACAGTCGGCACCGGGGAGCTGTTTTTT.

CDR3 sequence (DNA): TGTGCCAGCAGTTACCGACAGGCTATAGAGACCCAGTACTTC. Its protein is CASSYRQAIETQYF. The chain combines TRBV6-2 or TRBV6-3 with TRBJ2-5; D is possibly TRBD1 (6 bases). Between the trimmed V and J ends, which lost 2 bases and 4 bases, there was a span of 11 bases. Germline V lookup: CDR1 MNHEY, CDR2 SVGEGT. This CDR3 is built from 14 residues.

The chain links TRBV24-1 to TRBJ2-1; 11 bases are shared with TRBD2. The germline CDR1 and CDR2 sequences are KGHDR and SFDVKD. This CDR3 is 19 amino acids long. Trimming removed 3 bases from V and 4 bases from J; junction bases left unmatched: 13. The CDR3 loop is CATSDLTGRGLAAYNEQFF. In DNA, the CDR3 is TGTGCCACCAGTGATCTGACGGGTAGGGGACTAGCGGCTTACAATGAGCAGTTCTTC.

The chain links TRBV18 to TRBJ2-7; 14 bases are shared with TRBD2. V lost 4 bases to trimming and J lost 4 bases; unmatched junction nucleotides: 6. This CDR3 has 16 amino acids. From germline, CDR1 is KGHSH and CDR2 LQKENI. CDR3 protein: CASSLGTSGRSYEQYF. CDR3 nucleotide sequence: TGTGCCAGCTCACTAGGGACTAGCGGGAGAAGTTACGAGCAGTACTTC.

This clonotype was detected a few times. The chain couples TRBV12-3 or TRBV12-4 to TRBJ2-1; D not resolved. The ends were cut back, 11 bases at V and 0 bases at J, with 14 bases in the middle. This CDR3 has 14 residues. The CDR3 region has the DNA TGTGCCGATTCGATGGGCGGCTCCTACAATGAGCAGTTCTTC. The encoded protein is CADSMGGSYNEQFF.